The next 5 T cell receptor beta chains were all read from a single sample in a study of blood T cells in healthy people across ages. The second PCR ran about 6 to 11 cycles with a sample-barcoded 5' primer and J-beta primers. TCRdb re-analysed the 5' RACE reads in MiXCR, keeping a single row per CDR3 protein. The sample holds 1 million to 1.2 million distinct CDR3 sequences, around two fifths seen once. Sequenced sample: blood. The receptors shown here come from a man between 18 and 29 years old in good health.

The V call is TRBV20-1, the J call TRBJ2-1, with unresolved D. The germline CDR1 and CDR2 sequences are DFQATT and SNEGSKA (reference sequence). The length of the CDR3 is 13 residues. V was cut by 2 bases and J by 2 bases, with 7 bases left in between. DNA for the CDR3: TGCAGTGCTAGACCCCTGGCCTACAATGAGCAGTTCTTC. Its translation: CSARPLAYNEQFF.

This clonotype was seen ten or more times. One end of the junction is discordant with germline, which a read error may explain. This chain connects TRBV5-1 to TRBJ1-2; unclear D gene. Germline CDR1 reads SGHRS; CDR2 reads YFSETQ. This CDR3 is built from 13 residues. CDR3 loop: CASSLAENYGYTF. DNA for the CDR3: TGTGCCAGCAGCTTAGCGGAGAACTATGGCTACACCTTC.

This clonotype has only a few counts. This rearrangement joins TRBV11-2 to TRBJ2-1; 7 nucleotides line up with TRBD2. Germline trimming cut 11 bases from V and 3 bases from J; bases unmatched to any gene: 7. The CDR3 contains 13 residues. Germline V lookup: CDR1 SGHAT, CDR2 FQNNGV. DNA of the CDR3: TGTGCCGGGGGGGGAGGACACTACAATGAGCAGTTCTTC. Translated: CAGGGGHYNEQFF.

The rearrangement uses TRBV10-3 and TRBJ2-6; 7 nucleotides agree with TRBD1. The CDR3 spans 17 residues. Germline V gene data show CDR1 as ENHRY and CDR2 as SYGVKD. With 4 bases clipped from V and 0 bases from J, the junction kept 6 bases outside the gene matches. CDR3 bases: TGTGCCATCAGTGTGGACAGGACGATCTCTGGGGCCAACGTCCTGACTTTC. Protein sequence: CAISVDRTISGANVLTF.

This clonotype showed up just a few times. The chain employs TRBV12-3 or TRBV12-4 and TRBJ1-1, with 12 nucleotides matching TRBD1. This CDR3 contains 14 residues. Germline trimming cut 6 bases from V and 5 bases from J; bases unmatched to any gene: 4. DNA for the CDR3: TGTGCCAGCAGGGGGGACAGGGGGCGAACTGAAGCTTTCTTT. Translating it yields CASRGDRGRTEAFF.